Sequencing of this TCR beta chain was carried out in a study of T cells in localized non-small cell lung cancer. Trimming shortened V by 7 bases and J by 13 bases, and 22 bases separated the two germline ends. CDR3 size: 13 residues. Germline V gene sequence: CDR1 LNHDA, CDR2 SQIVND (reference sequence). This table comes from immunoSEQ multiplex PCR, and its TCRdb copy is limited to in-frame clones, with some not included. The table lists 90,000 to 95,000 clones, roughly 90% of them singletons, with around 16% in the top ten. This clone was found once. Its specificity is not known. Study-wide points: It remains possible that heterogeneity exists, since only one tumor region was sequenced. Blood T cell density predicted longer survival; adjacent-lung clonality, shorter. Uninvolved adjacent lung had more T cell clonality than any other tissue, topping tumor. Appearances in adjacent lung were noted for a median approximately 61 of the top 100 tumor clones.

The receptor's source is a man aged 35-69 years with stage I squamous cell lung carcinoma. Here the sequenced sample was peripheral blood, taken before any cancer treatment. This rearrangement joins TRBV19 to TRBJ1-2; maybe TRBD1 (6 bases). The CDR3 spells CASTPDSGADGTF. The CDR3 DNA sequence: TGTGCCAGTACCCCGGACAGCGGGGCCGACGGCACCTTC.